The table lists the clone carrying this TCR beta chain with a few counts. This CDR3 spans 11 amino acids. V dropped 6 bases and J dropped 5 bases, with 9 bases sitting between them. The germline gives CDR1 SGHDT, CDR2 YYEEEE. TCRdb re-called clones from the PCR reads using MiXCR. The repertoire holds about 42,000 clones, with 12% as singletons. No treatment of any kind had been given to any patient before thyroid surgery. This sample was included in a study of metastatic and nonmetastatic thyroid tumors. Study context: Repertoires from blood and tumor or nodule tissue of malignant and benign thyroid patients were compared.

What was sequenced was blood. The clonotype comes from a male donor with papillary thyroid cancer or a benign thyroid nodule (not recorded which). Some clones in this sample may be carry-over from other donors' samples. The V call is TRBV5-6, the J call TRBJ2-7, with unresolved D. The CDR3 loop reads CASISQDEQYF. For the CDR3, the DNA is TGTGCCAGCATCAGCCAGGACGAGCAGTACTTC.